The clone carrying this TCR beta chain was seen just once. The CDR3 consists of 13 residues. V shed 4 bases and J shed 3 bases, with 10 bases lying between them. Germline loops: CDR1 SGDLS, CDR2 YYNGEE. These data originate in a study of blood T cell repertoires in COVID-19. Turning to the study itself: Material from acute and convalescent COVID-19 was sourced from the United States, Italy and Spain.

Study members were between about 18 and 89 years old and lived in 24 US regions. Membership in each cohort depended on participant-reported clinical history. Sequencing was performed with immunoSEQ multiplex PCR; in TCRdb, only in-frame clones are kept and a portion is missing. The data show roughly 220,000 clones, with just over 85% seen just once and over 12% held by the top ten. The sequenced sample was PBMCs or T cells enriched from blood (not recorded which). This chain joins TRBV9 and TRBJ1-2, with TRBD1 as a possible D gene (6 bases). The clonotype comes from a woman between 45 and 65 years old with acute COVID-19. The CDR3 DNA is TGTGCCAGCAGCACAGGGTTGGACTATGGCTACACCTTC. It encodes CASSTGLDYGYTF.